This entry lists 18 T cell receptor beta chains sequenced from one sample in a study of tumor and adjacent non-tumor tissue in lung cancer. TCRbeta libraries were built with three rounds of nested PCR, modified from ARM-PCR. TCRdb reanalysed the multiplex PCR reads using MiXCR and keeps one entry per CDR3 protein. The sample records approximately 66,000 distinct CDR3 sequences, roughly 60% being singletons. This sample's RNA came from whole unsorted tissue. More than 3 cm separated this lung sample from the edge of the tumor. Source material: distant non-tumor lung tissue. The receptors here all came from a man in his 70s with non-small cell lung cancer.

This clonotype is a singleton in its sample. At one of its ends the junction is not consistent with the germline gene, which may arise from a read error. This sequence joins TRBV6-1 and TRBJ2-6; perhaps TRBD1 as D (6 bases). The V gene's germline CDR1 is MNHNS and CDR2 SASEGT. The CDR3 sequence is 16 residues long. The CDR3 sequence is CASSAVDSSGANVLVF. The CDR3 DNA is TGTGCCAGCAGTGCCGTGGACAGCTCTGGGGCCAACGTCCTGGTTTTC.

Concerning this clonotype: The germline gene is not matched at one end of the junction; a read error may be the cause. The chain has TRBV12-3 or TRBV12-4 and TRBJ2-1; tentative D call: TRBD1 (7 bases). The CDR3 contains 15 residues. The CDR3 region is CASRFRQGLYNEQFF. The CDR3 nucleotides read TGTGCCAGCAGATTCCGACAGGGACTGTACAATGAACAGTTCTTC.

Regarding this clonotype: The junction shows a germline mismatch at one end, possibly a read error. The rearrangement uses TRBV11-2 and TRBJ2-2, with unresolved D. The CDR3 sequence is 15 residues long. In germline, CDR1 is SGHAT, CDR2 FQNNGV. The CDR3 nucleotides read TGTGCCAGCAGCTTAGAAAGGAATAACACAGGGGAGCTGTTTTTT. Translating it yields CASSLERNNTGELFF.

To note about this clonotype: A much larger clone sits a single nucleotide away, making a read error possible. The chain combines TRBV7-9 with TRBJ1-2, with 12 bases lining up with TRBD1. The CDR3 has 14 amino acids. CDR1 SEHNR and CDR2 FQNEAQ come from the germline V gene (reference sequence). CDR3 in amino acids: CDSSPGQGAAGYTF. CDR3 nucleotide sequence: TGTGACAGCAGCCCGGGACAGGGGGCCGCGGGCTACACCTTC.

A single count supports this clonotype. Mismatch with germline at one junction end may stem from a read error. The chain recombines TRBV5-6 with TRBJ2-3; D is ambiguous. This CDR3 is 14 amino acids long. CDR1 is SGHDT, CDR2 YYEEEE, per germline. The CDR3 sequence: CASRLAGKTDTQYF. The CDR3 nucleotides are TGTGCCAGCAGGTTGGCTGGGAAGACAGATACGCAGTATTTT. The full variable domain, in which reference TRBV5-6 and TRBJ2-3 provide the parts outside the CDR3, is DAGVTQSPTHLIKTRGQQVTLRCSPKSGHDTVSWYQQALGQGPQFIFQYYEEEERQRGNFPDRFSGHQFPNYSSELNVNALLLGDSALYLCASRLAGKTDTQYFGPGTRLTVL.

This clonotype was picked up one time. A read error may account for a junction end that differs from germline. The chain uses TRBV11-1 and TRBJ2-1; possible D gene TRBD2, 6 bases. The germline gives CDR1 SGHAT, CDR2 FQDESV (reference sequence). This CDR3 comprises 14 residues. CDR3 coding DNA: TGTACCAGCAGCTTGACGGGACTCAACAATGAGCAGTTCTTC. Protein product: CTSSLTGLNNEQFF.

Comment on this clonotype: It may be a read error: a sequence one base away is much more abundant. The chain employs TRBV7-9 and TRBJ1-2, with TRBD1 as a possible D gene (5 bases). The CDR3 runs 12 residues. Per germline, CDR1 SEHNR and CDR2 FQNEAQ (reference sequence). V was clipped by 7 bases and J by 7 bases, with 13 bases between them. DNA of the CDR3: TGTGCCAGCAACATCAGGGAGGTTGGCTACACCTTC. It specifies CASNIREVGYTF.

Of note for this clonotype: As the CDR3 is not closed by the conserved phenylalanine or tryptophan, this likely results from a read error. The chain's CDR3 is CASSPGGRTQSYGQFL. For the CDR3, the DNA is TGCGCCAGTAGCCCAGGGGGCCGGACTCAAAGCTACGGGCAGTTCCTC. The rearrangement joins TRBV4-1 to TRBJ2-1; 8 positions match TRBD1. Germline V gives CDR1 MGHRA, CDR2 YSYEKL. This CDR3 contains 16 residues.

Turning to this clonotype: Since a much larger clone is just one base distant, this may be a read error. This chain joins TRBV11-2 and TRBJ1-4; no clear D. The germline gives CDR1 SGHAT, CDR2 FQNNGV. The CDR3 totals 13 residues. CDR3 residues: CVSSSRPAGELFF. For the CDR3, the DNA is TGTGTCAGCAGCTCCCGACCGGCTGGGGAACTGTTTTTT.

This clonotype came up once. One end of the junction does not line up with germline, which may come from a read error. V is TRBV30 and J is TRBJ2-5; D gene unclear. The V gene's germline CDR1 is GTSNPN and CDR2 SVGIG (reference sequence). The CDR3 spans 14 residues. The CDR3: CAWSVQSDHETQYF. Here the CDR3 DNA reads TGTGCCTGGAGTGTACAGAGTGACCATGAGACCCAGTACTTC.

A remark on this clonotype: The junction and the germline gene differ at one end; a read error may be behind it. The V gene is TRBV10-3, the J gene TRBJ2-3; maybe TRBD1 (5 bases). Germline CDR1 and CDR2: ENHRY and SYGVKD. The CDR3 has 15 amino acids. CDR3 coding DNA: TGTGTCATCAGTGCCCAGGGTACTAGCACAGATACGCAGTATTTT. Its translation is CVISAQGTSTDTQYF.

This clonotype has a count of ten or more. The CDR3 loop is CASRPAVAGHYEQYF. The CDR3 bases are TGTGCCAGCAGGCCCGCCGTCGCGGGGCACTACGAGCAGTACTTC. V is TRBV28 and J is TRBJ2-7, with D perhaps TRBD2 (6 bases). The germline V and J ends were trimmed by 6 bases and 3 bases, with 18 bases remaining between them. Germline CDR1 reads MDHEN; CDR2 reads SYDVKM. The CDR3 spans 15 residues.

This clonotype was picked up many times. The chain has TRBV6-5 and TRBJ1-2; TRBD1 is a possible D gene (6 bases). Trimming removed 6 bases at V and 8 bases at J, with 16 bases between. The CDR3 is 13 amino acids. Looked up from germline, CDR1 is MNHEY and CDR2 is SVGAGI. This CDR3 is CASSEQGWGGYTF. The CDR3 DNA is TGTGCCAGCAGCGAACAGGGTTGGGGGGGCTACACCTTC.

CDR3: CASRAGTSMGNEQFF. CDR3 coding DNA: TGTGCCAGTAGAGCCGGGACATCAATGGGGAATGAGCAGTTCTTC. The rearrangement joins TRBV6-1 to TRBJ2-1; D may be TRBD1 (6 bases). Germline V gives CDR1 MNHNS, CDR2 SASEGT. V gave up 9 bases and J gave up 7 bases, with 22 bases separating them. There are 15 residues in the CDR3.

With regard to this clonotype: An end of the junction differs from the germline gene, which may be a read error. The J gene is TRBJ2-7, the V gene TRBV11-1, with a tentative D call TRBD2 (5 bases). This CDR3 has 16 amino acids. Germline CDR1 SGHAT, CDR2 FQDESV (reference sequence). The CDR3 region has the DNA TGTGCCAGCAGCATAGCGCGACTGGCGTGCTCCTACGAGCAGTACTTC. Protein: CASSIARLACSYEQYF.

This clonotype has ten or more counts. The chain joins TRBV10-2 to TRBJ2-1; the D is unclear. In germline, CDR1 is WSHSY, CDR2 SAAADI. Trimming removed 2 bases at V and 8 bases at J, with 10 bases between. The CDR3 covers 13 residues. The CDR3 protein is CASSERGRYEQFF. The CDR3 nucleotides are TGCGCCAGCAGTGAGCGAGGACGATATGAGCAGTTCTTC.

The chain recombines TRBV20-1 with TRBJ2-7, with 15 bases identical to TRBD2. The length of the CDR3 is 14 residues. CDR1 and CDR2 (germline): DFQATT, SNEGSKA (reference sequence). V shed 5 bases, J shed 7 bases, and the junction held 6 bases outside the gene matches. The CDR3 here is CSAGTSGRRFEQYF. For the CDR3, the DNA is TGCAGTGCTGGGACTAGCGGGAGGAGGTTTGAGCAGTACTTC.

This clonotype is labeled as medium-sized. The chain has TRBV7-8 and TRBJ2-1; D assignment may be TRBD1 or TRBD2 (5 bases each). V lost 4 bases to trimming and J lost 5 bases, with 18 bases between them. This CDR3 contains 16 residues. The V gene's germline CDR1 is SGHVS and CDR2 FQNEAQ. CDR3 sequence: CASSSDLSGANNEQFF. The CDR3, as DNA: TGTGCCAGCAGCTCCGATTTGTCCGGGGCCAACAATGAGCAGTTCTTC.